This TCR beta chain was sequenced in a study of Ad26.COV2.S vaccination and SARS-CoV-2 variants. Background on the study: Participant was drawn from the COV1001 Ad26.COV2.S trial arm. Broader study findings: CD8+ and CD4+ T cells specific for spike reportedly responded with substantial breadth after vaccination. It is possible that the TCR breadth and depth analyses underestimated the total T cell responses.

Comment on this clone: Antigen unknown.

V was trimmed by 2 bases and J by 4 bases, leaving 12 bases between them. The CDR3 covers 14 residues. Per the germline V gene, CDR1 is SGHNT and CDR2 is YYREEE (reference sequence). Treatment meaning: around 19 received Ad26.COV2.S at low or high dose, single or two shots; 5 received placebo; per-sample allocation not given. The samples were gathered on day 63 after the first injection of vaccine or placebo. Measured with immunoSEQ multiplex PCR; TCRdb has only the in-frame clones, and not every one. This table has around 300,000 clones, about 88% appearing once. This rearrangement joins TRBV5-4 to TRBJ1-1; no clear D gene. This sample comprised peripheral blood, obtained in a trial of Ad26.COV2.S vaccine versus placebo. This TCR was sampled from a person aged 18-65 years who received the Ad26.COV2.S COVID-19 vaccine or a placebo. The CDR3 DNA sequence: TGTGCCAGCAGCTTAACGATTAGCAGCACTGAAGCTTTCTTT. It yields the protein CASSLTISSTEAFF.